This TCR beta chain was identified during a study of blood T cell repertoires in COVID-19 (dated by TCRdb to 2019 to 2021). As for the study more broadly: The collaborator samples originated in the United States, Italy and Spain and spanned the acute and convalescent phases of COVID-19. Nearly every sample came with metadata listing a de-identified subject ID, COVID-19 status, age in years and sex. Samples were obtained from the ongoing ImmuneRACE study (first 160 participants) and from 1,254 subjects provided by 6 global collaborators. The material from the prospective study consisted of cDNA or gDNA derived from T cells, B-cell-depleted T cells, or PBMCs. Deeply sampled blood TCRbeta repertoires from subjects exposed to, actively infected with, or recovered from COVID-19 were included in the dataset. Where available, HLA class I and class II types were obtained from metadata supplied by the sample provider rather than from assay-based typing. The repertoires were made available in a free public database intended to serve as a resource for research on the immune response to SARS-CoV-2. Overall study results and their limits: How much clinical and demographic metadata was included differed by source and by participant, and the metadata was provided uncurated.

TCRbeta CDR3 regions were amplified from genomic DNA using the immunoSEQ Assay, a bias-controlled multiplex PCR. On the authors' methods: The number of nucleated cells in each sample was estimated by amplification of reference gene primers within the assay. To quantify the absolute abundance of each unique TCRbeta CDR3 rearrangement, sequence reads were collapsed and filtered. For each sample, productive Simpson clonality was calculated as the square root of Simpson's diversity index across productive rearrangements. TCRdb's version of the immuneACCESS table is confined to in-frame rearrangements and falls short of the full clone set. An unresolved V gene accounts for under half of the shortfall where checked; the remainder is of unknown origin. V and J calls and clone size are given by that table; D and trimming were obtained from the DNA. This sample holds approximately 200,000 clones; roughly 86% were observed only once. Clones ranked in the top ten supply more than 7.5% of the sample.

Participants in the prospective study were aged roughly 18 to 100 years, lived in about two dozen United States geographic areas, and enrolled through a virtual design. Cohort assignment in the prospective study relied on participant-reported clinical history from a screening survey and a study questionnaire. Recovered participants in ImmuneRACE Cohort 3 were defined by two consecutive negative NP/OP PCR tests, clearance by a healthcare professional, or resolution of symptoms. In the prospective study, whole blood, serum and a nasopharyngeal or oropharyngeal swab were collected from each participant by mobile phlebotomists. Over an approximately 2-month period, participants in the prospective study had the option of providing additional blood draws and questionnaires. Before DNA extraction, blood samples from the prospective study were shipped at room temperature or frozen. In the case of this clone: The clone's antigen remains unknown. No base-level quality is on record; no much larger clone is a single base apart.

V is cut by 6 bases and J by 5 bases, and the space between the germline ends is 10 bases. From cysteine to phenylalanine, the CDR3 is 12 amino acids long. Kept here is only the CDR3 DNA, which spans 36 bases and is read in frame from base 1. The germline V gene supplies CDR1 MDHEN and CDR2 SYDVKM. This TCR was recovered from a woman aged 30 to 39 who had recovered from COVID-19. The sequenced sample consisted of PBMCs or T cells enriched from blood (not recorded which). The receptor chain draws on TRBV28 and TRBJ1-1, with no D gene named confidently. The CDR3 protein sequence reads: CASSRVYTEAFF. The DNA sequence follows: TGTGCCAGCAGCCGGGTTTATACTGAAGCTTTCTTT. The variable domain in full, with residues beyond the CDR3 obtained from the reference TRBV28 and TRBJ1-1 genes, is DVKVTQSSRYLVKRTGEKVFLECVQDMDHENMFWYRQDPGLGLRLIYFSYDVKMKEKGDIPEGYSVSREKKERFSLILESASTNQTSMYLCASSRVYTEAFFGQGTRLTVV.